The entry below describes one T cell receptor beta chain. As yet, its antigen is unknown. Its ends do not fully match the called genes, so a read error is possible. This sample is drawn from a study of T cell repertoires in cytomegalovirus infection. Study at large: Both recently identified HLA-C-restricted and well-studied HLA-B-restricted CMV epitopes were used in the study. CMV infection together with matching HLA type was indicated by public TCR beta signatures. The study, taken as a whole, reports: The study found HLA-C-restricted CMV-specific TCR beta clonotypes dominating the ex vivo response.

The CDR3 contains 14 residues. CDR1 is MNHNS and CDR2 is SASEGT in the germline V gene. TCRdb analysed the reads with MiXCR anew, one entry per CDR3 protein. The repertoire holds approximately 910,000 distinct CDR3 sequences, around a third seen once, with over 12% in the top ten. The chain is built from TRBV6-1 and TRBJ2-7, with D unresolved. The source is a human donor in good health (CMV status not recorded). Some clones in this sample may be carry-over from other donors' samples. Sample: cultured CD8+ T cells from PBMCs, taken from culture after CMV antigen stimulation. The DNA of the CDR3 is TGTGCCAGCAGCCCCTCTCTTGGGCCCTACGATCAGTACTTC. It yields the protein CASSPSLGPYDQYF.